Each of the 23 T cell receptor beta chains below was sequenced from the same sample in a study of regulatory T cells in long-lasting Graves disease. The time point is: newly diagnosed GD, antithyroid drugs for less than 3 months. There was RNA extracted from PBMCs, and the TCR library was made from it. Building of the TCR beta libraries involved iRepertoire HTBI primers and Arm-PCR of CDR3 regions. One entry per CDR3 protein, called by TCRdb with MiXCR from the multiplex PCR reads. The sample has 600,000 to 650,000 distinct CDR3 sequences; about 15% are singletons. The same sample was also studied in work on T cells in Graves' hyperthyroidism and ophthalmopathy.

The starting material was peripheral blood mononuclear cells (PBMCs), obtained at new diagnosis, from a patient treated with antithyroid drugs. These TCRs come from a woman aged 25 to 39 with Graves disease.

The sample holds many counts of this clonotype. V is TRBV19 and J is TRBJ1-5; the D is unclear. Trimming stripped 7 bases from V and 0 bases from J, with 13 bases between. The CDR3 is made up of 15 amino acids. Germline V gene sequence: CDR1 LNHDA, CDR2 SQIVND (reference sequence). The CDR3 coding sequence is TGTGCCAGTAATAAAGGGTCTGATAGCAATCAGCCCCAGCATTTT. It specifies CASNKGSDSNQPQHF.

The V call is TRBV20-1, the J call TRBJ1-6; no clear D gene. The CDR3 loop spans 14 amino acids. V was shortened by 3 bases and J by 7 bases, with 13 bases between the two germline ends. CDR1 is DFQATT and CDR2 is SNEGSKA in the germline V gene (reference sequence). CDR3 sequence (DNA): TGCAGTGCTAGCAGAGCTTCGGGGAATTCACCCCTCCACTTT. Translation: CSASRASGNSPLHF.

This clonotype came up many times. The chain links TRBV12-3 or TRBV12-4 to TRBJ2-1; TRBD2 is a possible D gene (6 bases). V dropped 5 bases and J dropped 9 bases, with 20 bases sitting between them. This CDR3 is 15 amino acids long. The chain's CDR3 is CASSQEPSSGFEQFF. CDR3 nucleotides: TGTGCCAGCAGTCAAGAACCCTCCAGCGGGTTTGAGCAGTTCTTC.

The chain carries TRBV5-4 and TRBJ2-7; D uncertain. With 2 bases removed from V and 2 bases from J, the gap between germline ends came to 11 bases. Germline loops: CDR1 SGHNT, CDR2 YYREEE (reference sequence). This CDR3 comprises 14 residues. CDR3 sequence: CASSFERPPYEQYF. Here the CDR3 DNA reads TGTGCCAGCAGCTTTGAGAGGCCACCCTACGAGCAGTACTTC.

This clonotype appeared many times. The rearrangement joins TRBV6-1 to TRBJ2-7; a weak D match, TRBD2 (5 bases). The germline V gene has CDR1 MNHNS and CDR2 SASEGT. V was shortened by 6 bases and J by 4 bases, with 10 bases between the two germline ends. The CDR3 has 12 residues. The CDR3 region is CASSGRGYEQYF. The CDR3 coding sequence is TGTGCCAGCAGCGGAAGAGGGTACGAGCAGTACTTC.

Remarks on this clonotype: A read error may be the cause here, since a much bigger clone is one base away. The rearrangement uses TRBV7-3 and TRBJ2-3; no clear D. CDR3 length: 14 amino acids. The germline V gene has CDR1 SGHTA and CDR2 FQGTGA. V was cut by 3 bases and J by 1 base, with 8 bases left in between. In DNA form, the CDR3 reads TGTGCCAGCAGCTTTTCTGGCGGCACAGATACGCAGTATTTT. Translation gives CASSFSGGTDTQYF.

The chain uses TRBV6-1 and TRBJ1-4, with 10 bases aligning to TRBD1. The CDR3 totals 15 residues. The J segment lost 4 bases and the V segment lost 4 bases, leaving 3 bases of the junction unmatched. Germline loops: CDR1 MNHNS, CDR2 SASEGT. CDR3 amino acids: CASSGDRGLNEKLFF. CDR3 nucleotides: TGTGCCAGCAGTGGCGACAGGGGGCTTAATGAAAAACTGTTTTTT.

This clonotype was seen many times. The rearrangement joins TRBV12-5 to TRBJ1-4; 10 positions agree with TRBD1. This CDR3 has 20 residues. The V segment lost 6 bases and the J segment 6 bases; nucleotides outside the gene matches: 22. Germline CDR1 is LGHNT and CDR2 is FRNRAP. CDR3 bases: TGTGCTAGTGGACACTCCCCGGGACAGGGGACCGGTAACGGGTATGAAAAACTGTTTTTT. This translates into CASGHSPGQGTGNGYEKLFF.

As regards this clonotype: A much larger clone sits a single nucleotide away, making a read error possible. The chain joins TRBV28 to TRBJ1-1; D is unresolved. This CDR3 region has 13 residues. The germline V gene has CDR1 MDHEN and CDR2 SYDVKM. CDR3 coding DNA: TGTGCCAGCAGTTTCCCGATGAACGCTGAAGCTTTCTTT. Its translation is CASSFPMNAEAFF. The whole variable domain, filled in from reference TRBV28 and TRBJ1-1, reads DVKVTQSSRYLVKRTGEKVFLECVQDMDHENMFWYRQDPGLGLRLIYFSYDVKMKEKGDIPEGYSVSREKKERFSLILESASTNQTSMYLCASSFPMNAEAFFGQGTRLTVV.

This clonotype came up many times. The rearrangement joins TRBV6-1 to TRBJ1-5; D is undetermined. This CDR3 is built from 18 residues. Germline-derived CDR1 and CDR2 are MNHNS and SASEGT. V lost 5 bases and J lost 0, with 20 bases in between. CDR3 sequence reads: CASSPYQTRIDSNQPQHF. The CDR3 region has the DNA TGTGCCAGCAGTCCGTACCAAACACGTATAGATAGCAATCAGCCCCAGCATTTT.

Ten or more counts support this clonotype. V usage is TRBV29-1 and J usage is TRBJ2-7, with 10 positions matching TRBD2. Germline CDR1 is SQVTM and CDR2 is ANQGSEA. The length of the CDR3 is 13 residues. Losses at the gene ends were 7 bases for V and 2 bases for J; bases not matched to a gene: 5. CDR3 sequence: CSASAGGTYEQYF. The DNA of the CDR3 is TGCAGCGCCTCAGCGGGAGGGACCTACGAGCAGTACTTC.

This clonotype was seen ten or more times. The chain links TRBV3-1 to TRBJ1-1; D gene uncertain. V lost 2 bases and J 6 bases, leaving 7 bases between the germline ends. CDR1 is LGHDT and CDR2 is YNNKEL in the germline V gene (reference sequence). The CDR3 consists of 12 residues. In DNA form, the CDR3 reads TGTGCCAGCAGCCAATTCCGGGCTGAAGCTTTCTTT. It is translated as CASSQFRAEAFF.

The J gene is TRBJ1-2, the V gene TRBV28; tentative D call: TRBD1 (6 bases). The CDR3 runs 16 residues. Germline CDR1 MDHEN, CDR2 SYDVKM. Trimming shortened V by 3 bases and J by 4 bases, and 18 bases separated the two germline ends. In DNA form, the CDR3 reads TGTGCCAGCAGTTTTGTAATTTCGGGGGCTTTCTATGGCTACACCTTC. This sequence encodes CASSFVISGAFYGYTF.

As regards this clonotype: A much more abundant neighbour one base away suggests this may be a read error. In nucleotides, the CDR3 is TGCAGTGTTCCGGGACAGGGGGGGATCGGGGAGCTGTTTTTT. Translated: CSVPGQGGIGELFF. This chain connects TRBV20-1 to TRBJ2-2; the match to TRBD1 covers 11 bases. CDR3 length: 14 residues. In germline, CDR1 is DFQATT, CDR2 SNEGSKA (reference sequence). Trimming took 7 bases from V and 7 from J; bases not matched to a gene: 8.

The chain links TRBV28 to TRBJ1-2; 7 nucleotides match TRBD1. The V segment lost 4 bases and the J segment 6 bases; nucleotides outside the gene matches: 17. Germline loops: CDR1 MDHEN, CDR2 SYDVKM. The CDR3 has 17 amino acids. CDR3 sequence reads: CASSSSKGQEAKDGYTF. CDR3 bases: TGTGCCAGCAGTTCTTCCAAAGGACAGGAAGCTAAAGATGGCTACACCTTC.

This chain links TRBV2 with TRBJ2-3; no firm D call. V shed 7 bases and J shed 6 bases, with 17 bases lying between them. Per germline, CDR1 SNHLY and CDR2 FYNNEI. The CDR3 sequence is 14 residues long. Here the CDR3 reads CASIKPLSLDTQYF. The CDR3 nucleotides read TGTGCCAGCATTAAGCCTCTTTCGTTGGATACGCAGTATTTT.

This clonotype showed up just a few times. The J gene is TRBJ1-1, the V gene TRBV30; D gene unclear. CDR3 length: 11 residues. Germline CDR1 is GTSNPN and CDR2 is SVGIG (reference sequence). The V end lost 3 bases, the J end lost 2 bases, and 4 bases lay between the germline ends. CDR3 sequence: CAWRGNTEAFF. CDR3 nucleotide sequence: TGTGCCTGGAGGGGTAACACTGAAGCTTTCTTT.

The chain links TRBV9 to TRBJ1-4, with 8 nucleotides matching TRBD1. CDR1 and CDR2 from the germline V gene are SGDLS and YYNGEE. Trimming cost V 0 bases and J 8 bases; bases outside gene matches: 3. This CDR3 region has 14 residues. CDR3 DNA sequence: TGTGCCAGCAGCGTAGCAGGGGGCCAAGAAAAACTGTTTTTT. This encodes CASSVAGGQEKLFF.

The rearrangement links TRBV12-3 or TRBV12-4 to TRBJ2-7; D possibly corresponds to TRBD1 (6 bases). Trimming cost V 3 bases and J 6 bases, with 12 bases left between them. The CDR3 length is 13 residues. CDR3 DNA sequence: TGTGCCAGCAGTTTTGGGACATATTTCGAGCAGTACTTC. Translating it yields CASSFGTYFEQYF.

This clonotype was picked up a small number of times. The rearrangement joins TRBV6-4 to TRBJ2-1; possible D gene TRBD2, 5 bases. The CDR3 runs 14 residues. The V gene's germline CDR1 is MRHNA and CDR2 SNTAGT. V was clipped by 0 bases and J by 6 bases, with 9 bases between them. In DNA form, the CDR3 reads TGTGCCAGCAGTGACTCGAAAGCGGTCAATGAGCAGTTCTTC. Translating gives CASSDSKAVNEQFF.

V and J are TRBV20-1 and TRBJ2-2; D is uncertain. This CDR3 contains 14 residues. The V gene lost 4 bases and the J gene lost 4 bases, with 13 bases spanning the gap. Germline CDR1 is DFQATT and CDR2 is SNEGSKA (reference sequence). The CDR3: CSAKLGTLTGELFF. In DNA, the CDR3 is TGCAGTGCTAAGCTCGGCACTCTCACCGGGGAGCTGTTTTTT.

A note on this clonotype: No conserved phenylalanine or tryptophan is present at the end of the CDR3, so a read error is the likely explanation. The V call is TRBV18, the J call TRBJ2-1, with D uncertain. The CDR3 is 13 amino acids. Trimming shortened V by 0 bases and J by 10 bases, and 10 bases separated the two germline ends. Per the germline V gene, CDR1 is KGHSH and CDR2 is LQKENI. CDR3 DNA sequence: TGTGCCAGCTCACCACCGGGCCAGGCAGAGCAGTTCCTC. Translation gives CASSPPGQAEQFL.

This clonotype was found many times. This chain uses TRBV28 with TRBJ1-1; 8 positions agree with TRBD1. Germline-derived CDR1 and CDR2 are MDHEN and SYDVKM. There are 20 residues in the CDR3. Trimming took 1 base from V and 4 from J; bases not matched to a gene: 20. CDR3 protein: CASSLSLRLQGAPLGTEAFF. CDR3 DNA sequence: TGTGCCAGCAGTTTATCTCTACGTTTGCAGGGGGCGCCATTAGGCACTGAAGCTTTCTTT. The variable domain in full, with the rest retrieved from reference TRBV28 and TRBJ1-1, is DVKVTQSSRYLVKRTGEKVFLECVQDMDHENMFWYRQDPGLGLRLIYFSYDVKMKEKGDIPEGYSVSREKKERFSLILESASTNQTSMYLCASSLSLRLQGAPLGTEAFFGQGTRLTVV.